One sample yielded the 26 T cell receptor beta chains listed below, sequenced in a study of HIV-infected patients and healthy controls (dated by TCRdb to 2014 to 2015). Whole blood was used without cell fractionation, so the repertoire reflected all unsorted peripheral T cells. Library generation was performed with 5' RACE. Instrument on record: Illumina MiSeq. Reverse transcription of approximately 460 ng RNA was performed with SuperScript III using primers directed against the alpha and beta constant regions. Separate alpha and beta chain libraries were made by chain-specific third strand synthesis with multiplexing indices. TCRdb reworked the public reads: Q25 trimming with fastp, MiXCR clone assembly, productive beta chains retained. Entries are consolidated by CDR3 protein sequence, retaining the most common genes and DNA. Within this sample are about 9,100 distinct CDR3 sequences, with less than 9.5% of them counted one time only. The ten largest account for 30% to 45% of the sample.

This specimen consisted of blood, obtained before antiretroviral therapy. The receptors originated from an adult with HIV infection.

This clonotype has at least ten counts. This rearrangement joins TRBV6-5 to TRBJ2-3; 9 bases are shared with TRBD1. The CDR3 consists of 15 residues. The junction had 6 bases not matched to a gene; V was cut back by 5 bases and J by 3 bases. Germline V lookup: CDR1 MNHEY, CDR2 SVGAGI. The CDR3 region is CASSVQGQGTDTQYF. The CDR3 nucleotides are TGTGCCAGCAGTGTGCAGGGACAGGGAACAGATACGCAGTATTTT.

This clonotype is deemed medium-sized. The chain is built from TRBV6-4 and TRBJ2-3; 10 positions match TRBD2. CDR3 length equals 15 residues. V was clipped by 2 bases and J by 4 bases; unmatched bases: 3. Germline V gene data show CDR1 as MRHNA and CDR2 as SNTAGT. The CDR3 loop is CASSDSGGASDTQYF. The CDR3 DNA reads as TGTGCCAGCAGTGACAGCGGGGGGGCTTCAGATACGCAGTATTTT.

This clonotype was seen at least ten times. The chain combines TRBV5-1 with TRBJ2-5; D unclear. V lost 5 bases and J 0 bases, leaving 14 bases between the germline ends. Germline V gene sequence: CDR1 SGHRS, CDR2 YFSETQ. The CDR3 has 15 residues. The CDR3 loop reads CASSLFNYHQETQYF. CDR3 sequence (DNA): TGCGCCAGCAGTTTGTTCAACTACCACCAAGAGACCCAGTACTTC.

This clonotype was counted at least ten times. The chain carries TRBV7-2 and TRBJ2-1, with TRBD2 matching over 9 bases. CDR1 and CDR2 (germline): SGHTA, FQGNSA. The CDR3 totals 18 residues. The trim removed 5 bases at V and 2 bases at J, leaving 13 bases unmatched. As DNA, the CDR3 is TGTGCCAGCAGCCCTAACCCACGGCGGGGGGGCACCTACAATGAGCAGTTCTTC. Protein sequence: CASSPNPRRGGTYNEQFF.

This clonotype was detected ten times or more. V gene TRBV6-5 combines with J gene TRBJ2-7, with unresolved D. Germline-derived CDR1 and CDR2 are MNHEY and SVGAGI. This CDR3 has 14 residues. V dropped 0 bases and J dropped 2 bases, with 8 bases sitting between them. CDR3 DNA: TGTGCCAGCAGTTACTCAGACGGCCCCTACGAGCAGTACTTC. Its protein product is CASSYSDGPYEQYF.

This clonotype was seen at least ten times. The chain joins TRBV12-3 or TRBV12-4 to TRBJ1-5, with 11 bases identical to TRBD1. The CDR3 contains 13 residues. Trimming took 3 bases from V and 10 from J; bases not matched to a gene: 2. In nucleotides, the CDR3 is TGTGCCAGCAGTTTCGGGACAGGGGGTCCCCAGCATTTT. The encoded protein is CASSFGTGGPQHF.

This clonotype was seen many times. The rearrangement joins TRBV30 to TRBJ1-5; no firm D call. This CDR3 comprises 13 residues. Germline CDR1 is GTSNPN and CDR2 is SVGIG (reference sequence). Between the trimmed V and J ends, which lost 4 bases and 2 bases, there was a span of 9 bases. CDR3 region: CAWKVARNQPQHF. Here the CDR3 DNA reads TGTGCCTGGAAAGTGGCACGCAATCAGCCCCAGCATTTT.

This clonotype counts as large. The chain recombines TRBV28 with TRBJ2-2, with D maybe TRBD1 (5 bases). This CDR3 region has 17 residues. Trimming took 3 bases from V and 4 from J, leaving 18 bases between them. CDR1 is MDHEN and CDR2 is SYDVKM in the germline V gene. The CDR3 spells CASSFAGVTALTGELFF. In DNA, the CDR3 is TGTGCCAGCAGTTTCGCTGGGGTGACAGCCCTCACCGGGGAGCTGTTTTTT.

There are many counts of this clonotype. The rearrangement uses TRBV7-2 and TRBJ2-7; 8 positions match TRBD1. The trim removed 5 bases at V and 1 base at J, leaving 4 bases unmatched. This CDR3 spans 14 amino acids. CDR1 is SGHTA and CDR2 is FQGNSA in the germline V gene. The CDR3 spells CASSRWTGSYEQYF. In DNA form, the CDR3 reads TGTGCCAGCAGCCGATGGACAGGGTCCTACGAGCAGTACTTC.

This clonotype appeared many times. The J gene is TRBJ2-1, the V gene TRBV27; D is unclear. The germline CDR1 and CDR2 sequences are MNHEY and SMNVEV (reference sequence). The CDR3 sequence is 14 residues long. Trimming left V 5 bases short and J 5 bases short, with 13 bases between. CDR3 region: CASSRGLQNNEQFF. As DNA, the CDR3 is TGTGCCAGCAGTCGTGGGCTTCAGAACAATGAGCAGTTCTTC.

By share, this clonotype ranks as medium-sized. V gene TRBV2 combines with J gene TRBJ2-2; tentative D call: TRBD1 (6 bases). CDR3 length: 16 residues. Per the germline V gene, CDR1 is SNHLY and CDR2 is FYNNEI. Trimming removed 2 bases from V and 0 bases from J, with 10 bases in between. CDR3 nucleotides: TGTGCCAGCAGTGAACCGGGACACCCGAACACCGGGGAGCTGTTTTTT. It specifies CASSEPGHPNTGELFF.

There are many counts of this clonotype. V and J are TRBV3-1 and TRBJ2-3, with 12 nucleotides matching TRBD2. This CDR3 comprises 17 residues. After removal of 3 bases from V and 3 bases from J, the junction contained 7 bases not matched to a gene. The germline V gene has CDR1 LGHDT and CDR2 YNNKEL (reference sequence). CDR3 sequence reads: CASSQASGGVRTDTQYF. DNA for the CDR3: TGTGCCAGCAGCCAGGCTAGCGGGGGGGTTAGAACAGATACGCAGTATTTT.

This clonotype has at least ten counts. V gene TRBV13 combines with J gene TRBJ2-5; tentative D call: TRBD1 (5 bases). With 5 bases removed from V and 2 bases from J, the gap between germline ends came to 15 bases. The CDR3 has 15 amino acids. CDR1 PRHDT and CDR2 FYEKMQ come from the germline V gene (reference sequence). The CDR3 reads CASSPPRTLQETQYF. The CDR3 DNA sequence: TGTGCCAGCAGCCCACCCCGGACACTTCAAGAGACCCAGTACTTC.

This clonotype was observed many times. CDR3 DNA: TGCAGCGCTCGACGATATTTCGGACAGGGTCTGAACACCGGGGAGCTGTTTTTT. Protein sequence: CSARRYFGQGLNTGELFF. The chain recombines TRBV29-1 with TRBJ2-2, with 8 bases aligning to TRBD1. This CDR3 contains 18 residues. The V segment lost 7 bases and the J segment 1 base; nucleotides outside the gene matches: 17. The germline CDR1 and CDR2 sequences are SQVTM and ANQGSEA.

This clonotype was counted a few times. The chain combines TRBV21-1 with TRBJ2-3; the table calls TRBD1, which could not be checked here. TRBV21-1 is a documented pseudogene. This CDR3 has 16 residues. The CDR3 here is CASSKTGGDPSDTQYF. For the CDR3, the DNA is TGTGCCAGCAGCAAAACAGGGGGCGATCCATCAGATACGCAGTATTTT.

The sample holds many counts of this clonotype. The chain combines TRBV7-2 with TRBJ1-2, with unresolved D. The CDR3 is made up of 14 amino acids. Germline V CDR1 and CDR2: SGHTA, FQGNSA. V was cut by 7 bases and J by 0 bases, with 12 bases left in between. The CDR3 bases are TGTGCCAGCACTATAAGTTGGGCTAACTATGGCTACACCTTC. Translated, it gives CASTISWANYGYTF.

In its sample, this clonotype is medium-sized. The chain is built from TRBV7-2 and TRBJ2-5, with 7 positions matching TRBD1. V trimming: 1 base; J trimming: 2 bases; junction bases outside the gene matches: 7. Germline values: CDR1 SGHTA, CDR2 FQGNSA. CDR3 length: 16 residues. The CDR3 DNA follows: TGTGCCAGCAGCTTAGGGACAGGTTCCAAACAAGAGACCCAGTACTTC. This translates into CASSLGTGSKQETQYF.

As concerns this clonotype: The CDR3 end shows no conserved phenylalanine or tryptophan, and so a read error is likely. The J gene is TRBJ2-7, the V gene TRBV7-2; a possible D gene is TRBD1 (6 bases). CDR1 is SGHTA and CDR2 is FQGNSA in the germline V gene. Trimming cost V 5 bases and J 7 bases, with 18 bases left between them. CDR3 length: 14 amino acids. The DNA of the CDR3 is TGTGCCAGCAGCCTACAGGGACCAGCGTCTGAGCAGTACTCA. As protein: CASSLQGPASEQYS.

This clonotype showed up just once. This chain connects TRBV4-3 to TRBJ2-1, with 9 bases lining up with TRBD2. The CDR3 runs to 17 residues. The V and J ends lost 0 bases and 7 bases, in that order; junction bases with no gene match: 10. Germline CDR1 is LGHNA and CDR2 is YSLEER. The CDR3: CASSQDPERGVGNEQFF. As DNA, the CDR3 is TGCGCCAGCAGCCAAGATCCGGAGCGGGGGGTTGGAAATGAGCAGTTCTTC.

The table lists this clonotype with many counts. The J gene is TRBJ2-5, the V gene TRBV5-6; D is perhaps TRBD2 (5 bases). The CDR3 spans 17 residues. V gave up 1 base and J gave up 2 bases, with 18 bases separating them. Germline CDR1 and CDR2: SGHDT and YYEEEE. CDR3 nucleotides: TGTGCCAGCAGCTTGCGCTCCGGGGAGTTGTGGCAAGAGACCCAGTACTTC. Translating it yields CASSLRSGELWQETQYF.

This clonotype was seen ten or more times. The chain recombines TRBV3-1 with TRBJ2-3; 7 bases match TRBD2. There are 15 residues in the CDR3. Germline values: CDR1 LGHDT, CDR2 YNNKEL (reference sequence). Losses at the gene ends were 4 bases for V and 2 bases for J; bases not matched to a gene: 6. In nucleotides, the CDR3 is TGTGCCAGCAGCCCCGGGGACTACCTCACAGATACGCAGTATTTT. This encodes CASSPGDYLTDTQYF.

By sample share, this clonotype is medium-sized. The rearrangement joins TRBV12-3 or TRBV12-4 to TRBJ2-1, with TRBD1 as a possible D gene (5 bases). This CDR3 spans 13 amino acids. Trimming stripped 6 bases from V and 5 bases from J, with 11 bases between. The CDR3 DNA sequence: TGTGCCAGCAGACTGACAGCAAACAATGAGCAGTTCTTC. Amino acids: CASRLTANNEQFF.

This clonotype was counted ten times or more. The genes are TRBV6-1 and TRBJ1-1; D remains unclear. CDR1 and CDR2 from the germline V gene are MNHNS and SASEGT. The CDR3 loop spans 13 amino acids. V lost 2 bases and J lost 6, with 10 bases in between. CDR3 in DNA: TGTGCCAGCAGTGAAATTTACAGCTCTGAAGCTTTCTTT. Amino acid sequence: CASSEIYSSEAFF.

This clonotype was seen only a few times. V is TRBV5-1 and J is TRBJ1-1, with D possibly TRBD1 on 6 matching bases. Germline loops: CDR1 SGHRS, CDR2 YFSETQ. Trimming left V 5 bases short and J 6 bases short, with 17 bases between. This CDR3 is built from 14 residues. CDR3 protein: CASRMFHTGPEAFF. For the CDR3, the DNA is TGCGCCAGCAGGATGTTTCATACAGGGCCTGAAGCTTTCTTT.

Ten or more counts support this clonotype. This chain uses TRBV2 with TRBJ1-2; 11 bases are shared with TRBD1. The length of the CDR3 is 16 residues. The trim removed 5 bases at V and 3 bases at J, leaving 8 bases unmatched. CDR1 and CDR2 from the germline V gene are SNHLY and FYNNEI. The DNA of the CDR3 is TGTGCCAGCAGTTCTACTCCGGGACAGGGGGACTATGGCTACACCTTC. It codes for CASSSTPGQGDYGYTF.

In its sample, this clonotype was seen a few times. V gene TRBV7-9 combines with J gene TRBJ2-7, with a tentative D call TRBD1 (5 bases). Germline V gene data show CDR1 as SEHNR and CDR2 as FQNEAQ (reference sequence). This CDR3 is built from 12 residues. Trimming cost V 4 bases and J 4 bases, with 8 bases left between them. CDR3 DNA sequence: TGTGCCAGCAGCTACCCAGGGTACGAGCAGTACTTC. It encodes CASSYPGYEQYF.